This passage covers 16 T cell receptor beta chains from one sample sequenced in a study of T cells after yellow fever vaccination. In TCRdb, the 5' RACE reads were re-called with MiXCR into one record per CDR3 protein. The sample shows 620,000 or so distinct CDR3 sequences, roughly 17% of them seen only once. The material sequenced was PBMCs, taken more than 4 days after the first yellow fever vaccination. The source is a man between 18 and 35 years old who received the YFV17D yellow fever vaccine.

The genes are TRBV7-9 and TRBJ2-2, with 15 bases fitting TRBD2. J was trimmed by 9 bases and V by 5 bases; bases with no gene match: 7. Germline V gives CDR1 SEHNR, CDR2 FQNEAQ (reference sequence). This CDR3 is 16 amino acids long. CDR3 nucleotide sequence: TGTGCCAGCAGCGTCGGACTAGCGGGGGGGCGATGGGAGCTGTTTTTT. Amino acid sequence: CASSVGLAGGRWELFF. Filled out from reference TRBV7-9 and TRBJ2-2, the complete variable domain reads DTGVSQNPRHKITKRGQNVTFRCDPISEHNRLYWYRQTLGQGPEFLTYFQNEAQLEKSRLLSDRFSAERPKGSFSTLEIQRTEQGDSAMYLCASSVGLAGGRWELFFGEGSRLTVL.

The rearrangement uses TRBV14 and TRBJ1-1; the match to TRBD1 covers 7 bases. This CDR3 comprises 15 residues. Germline assignment: CDR1 SGHDN and CDR2 FVKESK. V lost 3 bases and J lost 5; bases outside the gene matches: 9. CDR3 DNA sequence: TGTGCCAGCAGCCAGGCACAGGGGTTAGGAACTGAAGCTTTCTTT. It encodes CASSQAQGLGTEAFF.

This clonotype was counted only a few times. The chain carries TRBV5-1 and TRBJ1-1, with D unclear. V gave up 1 base and J gave up 3 bases, with 7 bases separating them. The CDR3 runs to 13 residues. Germline V CDR1 and CDR2: SGHRS, YFSETQ. The CDR3 DNA reads as TGCGCCAGCAGCTTGAGTCAGCACACTGAAGCTTTCTTT. It specifies CASSLSQHTEAFF.

This clonotype was seen a handful of times. V is TRBV12-3 or TRBV12-4 and J is TRBJ2-7; D remains unclear. Between the trimmed V and J ends, which lost 4 bases and 0 bases, there was a span of 25 bases. This CDR3 has 19 residues. Written as DNA, the CDR3 is TGTGCCAGCAGTTCACTATCGGTGGGGTCAGGAAGGAGCTCCTACGAGCAGTACTTC. It codes for CASSSLSVGSGRSSYEQYF.

This clonotype was picked up a small number of times. The V and J genes are TRBV7-9 and TRBJ2-2, with unresolved D. This CDR3 has 11 amino acids. From germline, CDR1 is SEHNR and CDR2 FQNEAQ (reference sequence). V lost 6 bases to trimming and J lost 7 bases, with 6 bases between them. The CDR3 loop is CASRSNGELFF. CDR3 DNA: TGTGCCAGCAGATCTAACGGGGAGCTGTTTTTT.

This rearrangement joins TRBV7-8 to TRBJ2-3; the D gene is possibly TRBD2 (5 bases). The V end was cut by 4 bases, the J end by 2 bases, with 16 bases between. The length of the CDR3 is 16 residues. CDR1 is SGHVS and CDR2 is FQNEAQ in the germline V gene. CDR3 in amino acids: CASSSNVGRNTDTQYF. The CDR3 DNA reads TGTGCCAGCAGCTCCAATGTAGGGAGAAACACAGATACGCAGTATTTT. Using reference TRBV7-8 and TRBJ2-3 for the parts outside the CDR3, the full variable domain is GAGVSQSPRYKVAKRGQDVALRCDPISGHVSLFWYQQALGQGPEFLTYFQNEAQLDKSGLPSDRFFAERPEGSVSTLKIQRTQQEDSAVYLCASSSNVGRNTDTQYFGPGTRLTVL.

This chain links TRBV3-1 with TRBJ2-1; D ambiguous. The germline gives CDR1 LGHDT, CDR2 YNNKEL (reference sequence). The CDR3 is 15 residues long. The germline V and J ends were trimmed by 1 base and 2 bases, with 9 bases remaining between them. DNA for the CDR3: TGTGCCAGCAGCCAAGCCCGTCGGCCCTACAATGAGCAGTTCTTC. Translated: CASSQARRPYNEQFF.

In DNA form, the CDR3 reads TGCGCCAGCAGCCAAGCTTGGCAGTACACTGAAGCTTTCTTT. As protein: CASSQAWQYTEAFF. The J gene is TRBJ1-1, the V gene TRBV4-3; D remains unclear. The CDR3 runs to 14 residues. V was clipped by 1 base and J by 3 bases, with 9 bases between them. CDR1 and CDR2 from the germline V gene are LGHNA and YSLEER.

This chain connects TRBV5-1 to TRBJ2-2, with D uncertain. The CDR3 is 17 amino acids. The V gene lost 0 bases and the J gene lost 4 bases, with 16 bases spanning the gap. Per the germline V gene, CDR1 is SGHRS and CDR2 is YFSETQ. CDR3 sequence reads: CASSLGPPAGGTGELFF. Here the CDR3 DNA reads TGCGCCAGCAGCTTGGGACCCCCCGCCGGTGGCACCGGGGAGCTGTTTTTT.

The rearrangement joins TRBV11-2 to TRBJ1-5; 11 positions agree with TRBD1. The junction had 9 bases not matched to a gene; V was cut back by 5 bases and J by 0 bases. Germline CDR1 and CDR2: SGHAT and FQNNGV. The CDR3 contains 18 residues. The DNA of the CDR3 is TGTGCCAGCAGCCGTGGGACAGGGGGACGCTATAGCAATCAGCCCCAGCATTTT. Residues: CASSRGTGGRYSNQPQHF.

The chain is built from TRBV20-1 and TRBJ2-5; D remains unclear. This CDR3 is 12 amino acids long. V lost 7 bases, J lost 4 bases, and 13 bases lay in between. Germline lookup yields CDR1 DFQATT and CDR2 SNEGSKA (reference sequence). The CDR3 loop is CSVRGWGETQYF. CDR3 DNA: TGCAGTGTCCGCGGTTGGGGAGAGACCCAGTACTTC.

This clonotype turned up a few times. The V and J genes are TRBV3-1 and TRBJ2-1; TRBD2 might be the D (6 bases). The CDR3 has 15 residues. Trimming removed 3 bases from V and 1 base from J, with 10 bases in between. In germline, CDR1 is LGHDT, CDR2 YNNKEL (reference sequence). The CDR3 region is CASSQDAGSYNEQFF. CDR3 bases: TGTGCCAGCAGCCAGGACGCGGGGTCCTACAATGAGCAGTTCTTC.

This clonotype occurred a few times. The chain links TRBV7-9 to TRBJ2-1, with TRBD2 matching 12 bases. With 3 bases clipped from V and 13 bases from J, the junction kept 7 bases outside the gene matches. CDR3 length: 14 residues. Per the germline V gene, CDR1 is SEHNR and CDR2 is FQNEAQ (reference sequence). The CDR3 protein is CASSLGTSGPDQFF. The CDR3 bases are TGTGCCAGCAGCTTGGGGACTAGCGGGCCCGATCAGTTCTTC. The entire variable domain, with the rest obtained from reference TRBV7-9 and TRBJ2-1, is as follows: DTGVSQNPRHKITKRGQNVTFRCDPISEHNRLYWYRQTLGQGPEFLTYFQNEAQLEKSRLLSDRFSAERPKGSFSTLEIQRTEQGDSAMYLCASSLGTSGPDQFFGPGTRLTVL.

This clonotype was seen only a few times. The chain recombines TRBV9 with TRBJ2-3; D is unclear. Trimming cost V 1 base and J 0 bases, with 9 bases left between them. CDR3 length: 15 amino acids. The V gene's germline CDR1 is SGDLS and CDR2 YYNGEE. The CDR3 DNA sequence: TGTGCCAGCAGCGTACCGGGCTCTAGCACAGATACGCAGTATTTT. The encoded protein is CASSVPGSSTDTQYF.

V gene TRBV6-5 combines with J gene TRBJ1-5, with D possibly being TRBD1 (5 bases). The V end lost 4 bases, the J end lost 7 bases, and 20 bases lay between the germline ends. This CDR3 has 16 amino acids. Looked up from germline, CDR1 is MNHEY and CDR2 is SVGAGI. The DNA of the CDR3 is TGTGCCAGCAGTTCATTTAACCCGGGACCCCTACAGCCCCAGCATTTT. This encodes CASSSFNPGPLQPQHF.

This clonotype was found a few times. The chain joins TRBV5-1 to TRBJ2-5; D might be TRBD1 or TRBD2, each matching 5 bases. Germline values: CDR1 SGHRS, CDR2 YFSETQ. The CDR3 is 13 amino acids. Deletions cut 5 bases from V and 2 bases from J, with 10 bases between. CDR3 sequence reads: CASRPWGQETQYF. The CDR3, as DNA: TGCGCCAGCAGGCCCTGGGGGCAAGAGACCCAGTACTTC.